Following are 13 T cell receptor beta chains from one sample sequenced in a study of glioma-infiltrating T cells. Amplification of TCR alpha and beta CDR3 regions from RNA used iRepertoire nested multiplex PCR. In TCRdb, the multiplex PCR reads were re-called with MiXCR into one record per CDR3 protein. The sample includes about 400,000 distinct CDR3 sequences, roughly two fifths seen only once; the top ten take around 12%. The sequenced sample was glioma tissue, nonneoplastic brain tissue, or PBMCs (not recorded which). These receptors originate from a human donor with low-grade glioma or glioblastoma, undergoing nonglioma brain surgery, or in good health (not recorded which).

The rearrangement uses TRBV6-2 or TRBV6-3 and TRBJ2-1; D possibly matches TRBD1 or TRBD2 (5 bases each). V lost 9 bases, J lost 8 bases, and 11 bases lay in between. The CDR3 consists of 11 residues. CDR1 and CDR2 (germline): MNHEY, SVGEGT. As DNA, the CDR3 is TGTGCCAGTTACGTGGGGGATGAGCAGTTCTTC. This codes for CASYVGDEQFF.

This clonotype was recorded at least ten times. CDR3 bases: TGCAGTGCTACAGTACCGGGACTAGCGGGTGGGACCCAGTACTTC. Amino acids: CSATVPGLAGGTQYF. This chain uses TRBV20-1 with TRBJ2-5, with 12 nucleotides matching TRBD2. CDR1 DFQATT and CDR2 SNEGSKA come from the germline V gene (reference sequence). There are 15 residues in the CDR3. The J segment lost 7 bases and the V segment lost 4 bases, leaving 10 bases of the junction unmatched.

In regard to this clonotype: This may come from a read error, since a much larger clone is one base off. The chain links TRBV27 to TRBJ2-7; TRBD1 matches at 7 bases. The CDR3 runs to 15 residues. J gave up 3 bases and V 9 bases, and 14 bases lay outside the gene matches. Germline V gene lookup returns CDR1 MNHEY and CDR2 SMNVEV (reference sequence). The CDR3 DNA sequence: TGTGCCAGTTCAGAATTGGGGACAGCTGTCTACGAGCAGTACTTC. Translation: CASSELGTAVYEQYF.

This clonotype was counted many times. The chain has TRBV28 and TRBJ1-2; weak D call: TRBD1 (6 bases). CDR1 MDHEN and CDR2 SYDVKM come from the germline V gene. The CDR3 spans 15 residues. Trimming stripped 5 bases from V and 5 bases from J, with 18 bases between. The DNA for the CDR3 is TGTGCCAGCAGTCCAGGACAGAACCACCCATATGGCTACACCTTC. Amino acid sequence: CASSPGQNHPYGYTF.

This clonotype appeared many times. The CDR3 DNA reads as TGTGCCAGCAGTCCCCCCCTCCTACAGAATGAGCAGTTCTTC. This gives the protein CASSPPLLQNEQFF. This sequence joins TRBV27 and TRBJ2-1; no clear D. CDR1 is MNHEY and CDR2 is SMNVEV in the germline V gene (reference sequence). The V end was cut by 5 bases, the J end by 7 bases, with 15 bases between. CDR3 length equals 14 residues.

J is TRBJ1-1 and V is TRBV20-1; D ambiguous. CDR1 is DFQATT, CDR2 SNEGSKA, per germline (reference sequence). The CDR3 is 11 amino acids. Trimming removed 3 bases from V and 4 bases from J, with 6 bases in between. The CDR3 is CSARKSTEAFF. CDR3 bases: TGCAGTGCTAGGAAGAGCACTGAAGCTTTCTTT.

V is TRBV6-6 and J is TRBJ2-1; D is ambiguous. The CDR3 is made up of 15 amino acids. Deletions cut 0 bases from V and 4 bases from J, with 10 bases between. In germline, CDR1 is MNHNY, CDR2 SVGAGI (reference sequence). The CDR3 DNA reads TGTGCCAGCAGTTACTCTCGACGTGCTTACAATGAGCAGTTCTTC. Amino acid sequence: CASSYSRRAYNEQFF.

The V and J genes are TRBV5-4 and TRBJ2-3; no clear D. V dropped 3 bases and J dropped 8 bases, with 19 bases sitting between them. There are 15 residues in the CDR3. Germline V gene lookup returns CDR1 SGHNT and CDR2 YYREEE (reference sequence). The DNA of the CDR3 is TGTGCCAGCAGCTCCGAGCGTTCCTCCGGAAGTACGCAGTATTTT. It translates to CASSSERSSGSTQYF.

The sample holds one count of this clonotype. A much larger clone lies a single base off, so this may be a read error. The CDR3 DNA sequence: TGTGCCAGCAGCTTGCGAGAGGGCACATATACGCAGTATTTT. Its translation: CASSLREGTYTQYF. The gene calls are TRBV5-4 and TRBJ2-3; perhaps TRBD2 as D (5 bases). CDR1 is SGHNT, CDR2 YYREEE, per germline (reference sequence). This CDR3 region has 14 residues.

This clonotype was picked up a small number of times. CDR3 loop: CASSLIGDKGYTF. The CDR3 DNA reads as TGTGCCAGCAGCTTAATTGGGGACAAAGGCTACACCTTC. The chain uses TRBV7-3 and TRBJ1-2, with D perhaps TRBD1 (6 bases). CDR1 SGHTA and CDR2 FQGTGA come from the germline V gene. The CDR3 is 13 amino acids. V was cut by 1 base and J by 8 bases, with 11 bases left in between.

A remark on this clonotype: One end of the junction is discordant with germline, which a read error may explain. The chain uses TRBV27 and TRBJ1-3, with a weak D call TRBD1 (6 bases). The CDR3 length is 15 residues. The germline V gene has CDR1 MNHEY and CDR2 SMNVEV (reference sequence). The CDR3 DNA is TGTGACAGCAGTTTTGGGGGCACCTCTGGAAACACCATATATTTT. Translated: CDSSFGGTSGNTIYF.

To note about this clonotype: This may be a read error: a much more frequent sequence differs by one nucleotide. The chain employs TRBV6-1 and TRBJ2-1; 8 bases agree with TRBD2. CDR1 and CDR2 (germline): MNHNS, SASEGT. After removal of 7 bases from V and 10 bases from J, the junction contained 12 bases not matched to a gene. This CDR3 has 14 amino acids. Here the CDR3 reads CASTLAGTTYEQFF. CDR3 in DNA: TGTGCCAGCACCTTAGCGGGAACAACCTACGAGCAGTTCTTC.

V usage is TRBV4-3 and J usage is TRBJ2-1, with D possibly matching TRBD2 (5 bases). Trimming stripped 2 bases from V and 2 bases from J, with 19 bases between. The CDR3 has 18 residues. Germline CDR1 is LGHNA and CDR2 is YSLEER. For the CDR3, the DNA is TGCGCCAGCAGCCAAACCCAGCGGTTAGACCCCCCCTACAATGAGCAGTTCTTC. Encoded protein: CASSQTQRLDPPYNEQFF.